The 32 T cell receptor beta chains presented below share a single source sample, sequenced in a study of monozygotic twins with inflammatory bowel disease. From the 5' RACE reads, TCRdb lists one entry per CDR3 protein and no DNA. Its table lists 150,000 to 200,000 distinct CDR3 sequences. Sequences were obtained from blood. The receptors were sampled from a human donor with ulcerative colitis or Crohn's disease, or a healthy co-twin of an affected twin (not recorded which).

The chain employs TRBV7-9 and TRBJ1-5; without DNA, the TCRdb call of TRBD1 cannot be checked. The CDR3 has 15 amino acids. Germline V gene data show CDR1 as SEHNR and CDR2 as FQNEAQ (reference sequence). The CDR3 sequence is CASSLATGGGQPQHF.

The rearrangement joins TRBV21-1 to TRBJ1-5. TRBV21-1 is a documented pseudogene. This CDR3 spans 17 amino acids. The CDR3 sequence: CASSKEGVFDSNQPQHF.

V is TRBV18 and J is TRBJ2-1; the TCRdb call, TRBD1, lacks DNA for checking. CDR3 size: 15 residues. CDR1 and CDR2 from the germline V gene are KGHSH and LQKENI. CDR3 amino acids: CASSPGDRGWNEQFF.

This chain links TRBV19 with TRBJ2-3; TCRdb's D call, TRBD2, is unchecked because there is no DNA. From germline, CDR1 is LNHDA and CDR2 SQIVND (reference sequence). The CDR3 totals 16 residues. CDR3 protein: CASSAAGGPGTDTQYF.

The rearrangement links TRBV9 to TRBJ1-2. This CDR3 comprises 11 residues. Germline V lookup: CDR1 SGDLS, CDR2 YYNGEE. CDR3 in amino acids: CASRQNYGYTF.

CDR3 protein: CASSILNQPQHF. The V call is TRBV6-1, the J call TRBJ1-5. CDR3 size: 12 residues. The germline gives CDR1 MNHNS, CDR2 SASEGT.

J is TRBJ1-2 and V is TRBV20-1. The V gene's germline CDR1 is DFQATT and CDR2 SNEGSKA (reference sequence). The CDR3 consists of 15 residues. CDR3 sequence reads: CSAIGPRSPNYGYTF.

This chain joins TRBV18 and TRBJ1-4; TCRdb returns TRBD1, unconfirmable since there is no DNA. Germline CDR1 reads KGHSH; CDR2 reads LQKENI. The CDR3 length is 16 residues. The CDR3 region is CASSPQRGGTNEKLFF.

The chain carries TRBV7-6 and TRBJ2-3; the D gene TCRdb calls, TRBD2, cannot be checked with no DNA. The CDR3 contains 18 residues. Per germline, CDR1 SGHVS and CDR2 FNYEAQ. The CDR3 spells CASSYGPGLAGFTDTQYF.

This chain connects TRBV4-2 to TRBJ1-5. Per the germline V gene, CDR1 is LGHNA and CDR2 is YNFKEQ. The CDR3 spans 12 residues. This CDR3 reads CASSQAQEPQHF.

The chain uses TRBV20-1 and TRBJ2-1; TCRdb reports TRBD1, a call that lacks DNA to check it against. The CDR3 spans 14 residues. Germline CDR1 and CDR2: DFQATT and SNEGSKA (reference sequence). The chain's CDR3 is CSAPPGQETHEQFF.

The chain has TRBV27 and TRBJ2-7; TCRdb's assignment of TRBD2 cannot be checked, as there is no DNA. The CDR3 runs to 14 residues. Per germline, CDR1 MNHEY and CDR2 SMNVEV (reference sequence). The CDR3 sequence: CASSFREGDYEQYF.

The rearrangement uses TRBV12-3 or TRBV12-4 and TRBJ1-1. The CDR3 loop spans 13 amino acids. CDR3 region: CASSLGGSTEAFF.

The chain employs TRBV12-5 and TRBJ2-7; TCRdb's D call of TRBD1 is untestable without DNA. Germline CDR1 LGHNT, CDR2 FRNRAP. This CDR3 is 16 amino acids long. CDR3 in amino acids: CASGLVLGTGAYEQYF.

This CDR3 reads CSEVGGGNKQFF. The chain uses TRBV29-1 and TRBJ2-1; TCRdb returns TRBD2, unconfirmable since there is no DNA. CDR1 SQVTM and CDR2 ANQGSEA come from the germline V gene. The CDR3 consists of 12 residues.

The genes are TRBV18 and TRBJ1-2; as DNA is missing, the TRBD1 call by TCRdb cannot be tested. Germline-derived CDR1 and CDR2 are KGHSH and LQKENI. This CDR3 spans 17 amino acids. CDR3: CASSRDRGTSFNYGYTF.

The rearrangement uses TRBV12-5 and TRBJ2-1. The CDR3 totals 12 residues. Germline values: CDR1 LGHNT, CDR2 FRNRAP. CDR3 region: CASGLVQNEQLF. The full variable domain, in which reference TRBV12-5 and TRBJ2-1 provide the parts outside the CDR3, is DARVTQTPRHKVTEMGQEVTMRCQPILGHNTVFWYRQTMMQGLELLAYFRNRAPLDDSGMPKDRFSAEMPDATLATLKIQPSEPRDSAVYFCASGLVQNEQLFGPGTRLTVL.

V is TRBV5-1 and J is TRBJ2-7; no DNA is available, so the TRBD1 call from TCRdb remains unchecked. This CDR3 has 14 amino acids. Germline lookup yields CDR1 SGHRS and CDR2 YFSETQ. The CDR3 region is CASSGTGGDYEQYF.

V usage is TRBV15 and J usage is TRBJ1-1. The CDR3 consists of 13 residues. Germline-derived CDR1 and CDR2 are LNHNV and YYDKDF (reference sequence). The CDR3 here is CATSRGRGTEAFF.

This chain joins TRBV6-1 and TRBJ1-5; TCRdb's D call, TRBD1, is unchecked because there is no DNA. CDR1 MNHNS and CDR2 SASEGT come from the germline V gene. The CDR3 is 15 amino acids. The CDR3 is CASVPLTGGDQPQHF.

The chain joins TRBV25-1 to TRBJ2-1; TCRdb indicates TRBD1, and absent DNA this call remains unverified. The CDR3 is made up of 13 amino acids. The germline gives CDR1 MGHDK, CDR2 SYGVNS. The CDR3 protein is CASSDTDRGEQFF.

J is TRBJ2-1 and V is TRBV20-1; TCRdb calls TRBD1, which cannot be checked without DNA. From germline, CDR1 is DFQATT and CDR2 SNEGSKA (reference sequence). The CDR3 spans 15 residues. CDR3 region: CSASTPNTGNNEQFF.

The rearrangement uses TRBV20-1 and TRBJ1-5; with no DNA, the TCRdb D assignment of TRBD1 cannot be verified. Looked up from germline, CDR1 is DFQATT and CDR2 is SNEGSKA (reference sequence). The CDR3 extends over 15 amino acids. CDR3: CSARGVEGARQPQHF.

The J gene is TRBJ1-3, the V gene TRBV5-1; lacking DNA, the TRBD1 call made by TCRdb goes unchecked. The CDR3 is 18 amino acids. Germline CDR1 and CDR2: SGHRS and YFSETQ. The CDR3 region is CASSSLTGSSHSGNTIYF.

The V and J genes are TRBV2 and TRBJ2-2; there is no DNA to check the TCRdb D call of TRBD2. CDR1 SNHLY and CDR2 FYNNEI come from the germline V gene. The CDR3 sequence is 15 residues long. The CDR3: CASSGQLAGVGELFF.

J is TRBJ2-7 and V is TRBV6-1; TCRdb returns TRBD1, unconfirmable since there is no DNA. The germline V gene has CDR1 MNHNS and CDR2 SASEGT. The CDR3 is 15 residues long. The CDR3 loop reads CASKSRQGVTYEQYF.

The genes are TRBV29-1 and TRBJ2-5; TCRdb designates TRBD2, a call that cannot be tested without DNA. CDR1 SQVTM and CDR2 ANQGSEA come from the germline V gene. The CDR3 is made up of 14 amino acids. The chain's CDR3 is CSVELAGLQETQYF.

The rearrangement links TRBV7-9 to TRBJ1-5; the TCRdb call, TRBD1, lacks DNA for checking. Germline CDR1 is SEHNR and CDR2 is FQNEAQ (reference sequence). CDR3 length: 15 amino acids. CDR3 sequence reads: CASSLGGQRGQPQHF.

The chain joins TRBV5-6 to TRBJ1-4; TCRdb calls TRBD1, which cannot be checked without DNA. The CDR3 spans 15 residues. CDR1 SGHDT and CDR2 YYEEEE come from the germline V gene. CDR3 sequence reads: CASSDGTQGPEKLFF.

This chain joins TRBV10-1 and TRBJ1-4; TCRdb gives TRBD1 as the D gene, but with no DNA this cannot be confirmed. Germline CDR1 reads WNHNN; CDR2 reads SYGVQD (reference sequence). The CDR3 length is 16 residues. The CDR3 spells CASSDHRQGQMEKLFF.

The CDR3 loop is CASSLTPSGGYEQYF. The chain employs TRBV7-8 and TRBJ2-7; TCRdb proposes TRBD2, but this gene call is untestable without DNA. Looked up from germline, CDR1 is SGHVS and CDR2 is FQNEAQ. This CDR3 spans 15 amino acids.

CDR3 region: CASSPRLAGLTYEQYF. The chain couples TRBV4-1 to TRBJ2-7; TCRdb calls TRBD2, which cannot be checked without DNA. This CDR3 is 16 amino acids long. Germline-derived CDR1 and CDR2 are MGHRA and YSYEKL.